This is a list of T cell receptor beta chains from one sample in a study of response to subunit inactivated influenza vaccine. TCRdb reprocessed the RT-PCR reads via MiXCR and lists one record per CDR3 protein. The sample lists about 700,000 distinct CDR3 sequences, more than 15% occurring once. The sample was PBMCs from blood, taken roughly 12 days after vaccination. Receptors were obtained from a man aged 45-65 years who received an inactivated influenza vaccine. Both conserved end residues are part of each CDR3. The order of the fields is J gene, clone size, D gene, V gene, CDR3 DNA, CDR3 protein. D genes are given only for firm matches. Not all rows give a size; the values are once, few, many and, for expanded clones, a class.

TRBJ2-3 . . TRBV6-1 TGTGCCAGCAGTCGGGACGTATATAGCACAGATACGCAGTATTTT CASSRDVYSTDTQYF
TRBJ2-1 few TRBD2 TRBV9 TGTGCCAGCAGCGTTGGAGCGGGAGTGGGCTACAATGAGCAGTTCTTC CASSVGAGVGYNEQFF
TRBJ1-2 few . TRBV28 TGTGCCAGCAGTTTTGGGGAGGTGAACTATGGCTACACCTTC CASSFGEVNYGYTF
TRBJ2-5 . TRBD2 TRBV5-1 TGCGCCAGCAGCTCGCGTGGCGGGGGGGCCGGAGAGACCCAGTACTTC CASSSRGGGAGETQYF
TRBJ1-2 few . TRBV5-1 TGCGCCAGCAGCCCTGGGGGTTCGGCAGGCTACACCTTC CASSPGGSAGYTF
TRBJ2-1 . TRBD2 TRBV28 TGTGCCAGCAGTTTTAGCGGGAGTGGTAATGAGCAGTTCTTC CASSFSGSGNEQFF
TRBJ2-6 . . TRBV28 TGTGCCAGCTCCCACAGGGTGGGGTTGTCTGGGGCCAACGTCCTGACTTTC CASSHRVGLSGANVLTF
TRBJ2-2 few TRBD2 TRBV20-1 TGCAGTGCTAGAGACGGGACTAGCAGATACACCGGGGAGCTGTTTTTT CSARDGTSRYTGELFF
TRBJ1-2 . . TRBV28 TGTGCCAGCAGTTCCCTAAACCGACACTATGGCTACACCTTC CASSSLNRHYGYTF
TRBJ2-7 many . TRBV5-1 TGCGCCAGCAGCACCTGGACGGATTCCTACGAGCAGTACTTC CASSTWTDSYEQYF
TRBJ2-1 . . TRBV6-5 TGTGCCAGCAGTTACCTCGGGGCAGGGTCTGGGGATGAGCAGTTCTTC CASSYLGAGSGDEQFF
TRBJ1-6 . . TRBV27 TGTGCCAGCAGATATTCCGGTTCTGAGACCCTCAATAATTCACCCCTCCACTTT CASRYSGSETLNNSPLHF
TRBJ2-7 few TRBD1 TRBV28 TGTGCCAGCAGTTCCCCAGGACAGGGGGCTGACGAGCAGTACTTC CASSSPGQGADEQYF
TRBJ2-5 . . TRBV19 TGTGCCAGTAGTATTAGCGGAAACCAAGAGACCCAGTACTTC CASSISGNQETQYF
TRBJ2-7 . . TRBV5-1 TGCGCCAGCAGCCCGACACAGGCTAACGAGCAGTACTTC CASSPTQANEQYF
TRBJ1-4 . . TRBV7-9 TGTGCCAGCAGCTTATCAAGGGGTGCTAATGAAAAACTGTTTTTT CASSLSRGANEKLFF
TRBJ1-1 many . TRBV12-3/TRBV12-4 TGTGCCAGCAGGCCCAGGGGCACTGAAGCTTTCTTT CASRPRGTEAFF
TRBJ2-5 few TRBD1 TRBV18 TGTGCCAGCTCACCACCACAGGGACAGGGCTCAGAGACCCAGTACTTC CASSPPQGQGSETQYF
TRBJ2-1 few TRBD2 TRBV20-1 TGCAGTGCACCTCCCAGACTAGCGGCGACGGGTGAGCAGTTCTTC CSAPPRLAATGEQFF
TRBJ2-3 . TRBD2 TRBV7-8 TGTGCCAGCAGCTTAGCTAGGACTAGCGGGAGGATGGGCACAGATACGCAGTATTTT CASSLARTSGRMGTDTQYF
TRBJ2-2 . TRBD2 TRBV7-9 TGTGCCAGCAGCGAGACTAGCGGCGGGTCCACCGGGGAGCTGTTTTTT CASSETSGGSTGELFF
TRBJ2-5 few TRBD1 TRBV10-2 TGCGCCAGCAGCGGACAGGGAGGAAGAGAGACCCAGTACTTC CASSGQGGRETQYF
TRBJ2-7 . . TRBV5-1 TGCGCCAGCAGCTTGCCCGAGACCTACGAGCAGTACTTC CASSLPETYEQYF